The next 32 T cell receptor beta chains were all read from a single sample in a study of blood T cell repertoires in COVID-19 (dated by TCRdb to about 2020). Library generation was performed with the immunoSEQ multiplex PCR assay. The source is immuneACCESS, and TCRdb retained only in-frame sequences with V and J called. Part of the clones is not carried over; for the studies checked, unresolved V genes explain less than half of this, and the remainder is unexplained. This sample has 490,000 or so clones in its table, and 80% to 90% of those were observed once. In total, the top ten clones hold 8% to 9.5% of the sample. Input material: PBMCs or T cells enriched from blood (not recorded which). These receptors were collected from a woman aged 60-75 years who had recovered from COVID-19.

The V and J genes are TRBV5-4 and TRBJ2-2; 9 bases agree with TRBD2. The CDR3 consists of 18 residues. The trim removed 4 bases at V and 5 bases at J, leaving 15 bases unmatched. Per germline, CDR1 SGHNT and CDR2 YYREEE (reference sequence). CDR3 in DNA: TGTGCCAGCAGCCCGGGTGGAGTAGCGGGGGCCGGGACCGGGGAGCTGTTTTTT. This sequence encodes CASSPGGVAGAGTGELFF.

The chain has TRBV2 and TRBJ2-5, with 7 bases that match TRBD2. Losses at the gene ends were 5 bases for V and 4 bases for J; bases not matched to a gene: 7. Looked up from germline, CDR1 is SNHLY and CDR2 is FYNNEI. CDR3 length equals 14 residues. CDR3 coding DNA: TGTGCCAGCAGTCGGCCCTCGGGGGGAGAGACCCAGTACTTC. Its translation is CASSRPSGGETQYF.

V usage is TRBV19 and J usage is TRBJ2-3; D might be TRBD1 (7 bases). From germline, CDR1 is LNHDA and CDR2 SQIVND (reference sequence). Trimming removed 0 bases from V and 2 bases from J, with 9 bases in between. This CDR3 spans 15 amino acids. The DNA for the CDR3 is TGTGCCAGTAGTATAGACAGGGGGGTCACAGATACGCAGTATTTT. Protein: CASSIDRGVTDTQYF.

V is TRBV3-1 (or the pseudogene TRBV3-2) and J is TRBJ2-3; D might be TRBD1 (5 bases). The germline gives CDR1 LGHDT, CDR2 YNNKEL (reference sequence). V gave up 6 bases and J gave up 1 base, with 8 bases separating them. The CDR3 loop spans 13 amino acids. DNA of the CDR3: TGTGCCAGCAGTCCGACAGGCACAGATACGCAGTATTTT. The encoded protein is CASSPTGTDTQYF.

V and J are TRBV21-1 and TRBJ1-1; the table gives TRBD1 as D, unverified against the DNA. TRBV21-1 is given as a pseudogene. The CDR3 runs 18 residues. The CDR3 reads CASSKVPPQGLMNTEAFF. The CDR3 nucleotides are TGTGCCAGCAGCAAAGTCCCCCCACAGGGCCTCATGAACACTGAAGCTTTCTTT.

Of note for this clone: Other DNA sequences in the sample encode the same CDR3. CDR3 sequence reads: CASSVGAGKNTEAFF. The DNA for the CDR3 is TGTGCCAGCAGCGTAGGGGCAGGGAAGAACACTGAAGCTTTCTTT. This sequence joins TRBV9 and TRBJ1-1, with a weak D call TRBD1 (5 bases). Trimming took off 0 bases at V and 1 base at J, with 10 bases between the two ends. The CDR3 runs 15 residues. Germline V gene sequence: CDR1 SGDLS, CDR2 YYNGEE.

V is TRBV5-6 and J is TRBJ2-1, with 8 bases that match TRBD1. Unmatched junction bases numbered 5, after V lost 2 bases and J lost 1 base. This CDR3 is built from 16 residues. Germline loops: CDR1 SGHDT, CDR2 YYEEEE. The CDR3 spells CASSFNQGASYNEQFF. CDR3 coding DNA: TGTGCCAGCAGCTTCAACCAGGGGGCTTCCTACAATGAGCAGTTCTTC.

This clone was seen a single time. V usage is TRBV6-5 and J usage is TRBJ1-3; D ambiguous. V was shortened by 2 bases and J by 0 bases, with 8 bases between the two germline ends. Germline V gene data show CDR1 as MNHEY and CDR2 as SVGAGI. CDR3 length: 15 residues. The CDR3 nucleotides are TGTGCCAGCAGTTACAAGCGGGCCTCTGGAAACACCATATATTTT. Translation: CASSYKRASGNTIYF.

The CDR3 DNA follows: TGTGCCACCAGTGAAGCCGGGACTAGCGGGGGGAGGTCAGATACGCAGTATTTT. It translates to CATSEAGTSGGRSDTQYF. This chain uses TRBV24-1 with TRBJ2-3; 15 nucleotides line up with TRBD2. From germline, CDR1 is KGHDR and CDR2 SFDVKD. There are 18 residues in the CDR3. The J segment lost 4 bases and the V segment lost 4 bases, leaving 8 bases of the junction unmatched.

The chain joins TRBV3-1 (or the pseudogene TRBV3-2) to TRBJ1-3; TRBD1 matches 11 bases. The CDR3 sequence is 16 residues long. V lost 3 bases and J lost 3; bases outside the gene matches: 4. Germline values: CDR1 LGHDT, CDR2 YNNKEL (reference sequence). CDR3 region: CASSQGTGGFGNTIYF. The CDR3 DNA reads TGTGCCAGCAGCCAGGGGACAGGGGGTTTTGGAAACACCATATATTTT.

This chain links TRBV10-2 with TRBJ2-7; 13 nucleotides align to TRBD2. J gave up 5 bases and V 4 bases, and 8 bases lay outside the gene matches. This CDR3 region has 16 residues. Germline CDR1 WSHSY, CDR2 SAAADI. CDR3 sequence: CASSGLTSGGFHEQYF. The CDR3 bases are TGCGCCAGCAGTGGATTGACTAGCGGGGGGTTCCACGAGCAGTACTTC.

The V and J genes are TRBV2 and TRBJ1-1; no clear D gene. Germline CDR1 and CDR2: SNHLY and FYNNEI. Trimming stripped 10 bases from V and 1 base from J, with 7 bases between. The CDR3 runs 11 residues. The CDR3, as DNA: TGTGCCACGACACCGAACACTGAAGCTTTCTTT. As protein: CATTPNTEAFF. Variable domain in full (rest from reference TRBV2 and TRBJ1-1): EPEVTQTPSHQVTQMGQEVILRCVPISNHLYFYWYRQILGQKVEFLVSFYNNEISEKSEIFDDQFSVERPDGSNFTLKIRSTKLEDSAMYFCATTPNTEAFFGQGTRLTVV.

CDR3 bases: TGTGCCAGCAGTTTAGCCAGGGGGAATTCACCCCTCCACTTT. Translation gives CASSLARGNSPLHF. The rearrangement links TRBV27 to TRBJ1-6, with 7 nucleotides matching TRBD1. Germline CDR1 is MNHEY and CDR2 is SMNVEV (reference sequence). V lost 2 bases and J lost 7; bases outside the gene matches: 2. The CDR3 loop spans 14 amino acids.

In its sample, this clone was seen a few times. This chain uses TRBV30 with TRBJ1-3, with 7 bases that match TRBD1. Germline V gene data show CDR1 as GTSNPN and CDR2 as SVGIG (reference sequence). Trimming removed 0 bases from V and 0 bases from J; junction bases left unmatched: 5. This CDR3 spans 16 amino acids. CDR3 loop: CAWSVRGYSSGNTIYF. CDR3 in DNA: TGTGCCTGGAGTGTCAGGGGGTATTCCTCTGGAAACACCATATATTTT.

This chain uses TRBV5-8 with TRBJ1-1; D call uncertain. This CDR3 spans 15 amino acids. The V gene's germline CDR1 is SGHTS and CDR2 YDEGEE. Trimming removed 8 bases from V and 0 bases from J, with 17 bases in between. The CDR3 DNA reads TGTGCCAGTCCCGACACCTTCCCTATGAACACTGAAGCTTTCTTT. This gives the protein CASPDTFPMNTEAFF.

V and J are TRBV5-6 and TRBJ1-1; tentative D call: TRBD1 (5 bases). Trimming left V 4 bases short and J 4 bases short, with 20 bases between. Germline V CDR1 and CDR2: SGHDT, YYEEEE. The CDR3 is 16 residues long. The CDR3 nucleotides are TGTGCCAGCAGCCAAGTCGACAGATCTGAGAGCACTGAAGCTTTCTTT. This codes for CASSQVDRSESTEAFF.

The rearrangement links TRBV29-1 to TRBJ2-3, with unresolved D. The germline CDR1 and CDR2 sequences are SQVTM and ANQGSEA. This CDR3 region has 12 residues. V gave up 5 bases and J gave up 1 base, with 7 bases separating them. The CDR3 loop reads CSVLPGTDTQYF. DNA for the CDR3: TGCAGCGTTCTGCCAGGCACAGATACGCAGTATTTT.

The gene calls are TRBV19 and TRBJ1-4; 9 positions match TRBD1. Trimming at V came to 4 bases and at J to 7 bases, leaving 7 bases not matched to a gene. This CDR3 spans 15 amino acids. Looked up from germline, CDR1 is LNHDA and CDR2 is SQIVND (reference sequence). CDR3 nucleotide sequence: TGTGCCAGTAGTAGGTCCGGGACAGGGAGTGAAAAACTGTTTTTT. Translation: CASSRSGTGSEKLFF.

The genes are TRBV18 and TRBJ2-6; a possible D gene is TRBD1 (5 bases). Deletions cut 5 bases from V and 0 bases from J, with 14 bases between. The length of the CDR3 is 17 residues. Germline CDR1 and CDR2: KGHSH and LQKENI. The CDR3 DNA sequence: TGTGCCAGCTCATCACAGACAGCTTTCTCTGGGGCCAACGTCCTGACTTTC. Its translation is CASSSQTAFSGANVLTF.

The table lists this clone with a few counts. The chain recombines TRBV18 with TRBJ2-2; D perhaps matches TRBD1 (5 bases). Trimming left V 1 base short and J 5 bases short, with 14 bases between. From germline, CDR1 is KGHSH and CDR2 LQKENI. The CDR3 is 16 amino acids. CDR3 DNA: TGTGCCAGCTCACCACGGGTGACAGCCGTAACCGGGGAGCTGTTTTTT. Protein: CASSPRVTAVTGELFF.

The chain recombines TRBV6-2 or TRBV6-3 with TRBJ2-1; TRBD2 matches 12 bases. Germline CDR1 is MNHEY and CDR2 is SVGEGT. CDR3 length: 19 residues. Germline trimming cut 0 bases from V and 0 bases from J; bases unmatched to any gene: 6. DNA of the CDR3: TGTGCCAGCAGTTACTCGGGGCTAGCGGGGGGGAGCTCCTACAATGAGCAGTTCTTC. Its protein product is CASSYSGLAGGSSYNEQFF.

This clone occurred once. This sequence joins TRBV5-1 and TRBJ2-5; 9 nucleotides agree with TRBD1. CDR3 length: 13 residues. V was pared by 4 bases and J by 10 bases, with 8 bases of the junction left unmatched. Germline V gene lookup returns CDR1 SGHRS and CDR2 YFSETQ. CDR3 sequence (DNA): TGCGCCAGCAGCCAAGCGACAGGGGGTGACCAGTACTTC. This encodes CASSQATGGDQYF.

The chain joins TRBV14 to TRBJ2-5; 7 bases map to TRBD1. CDR1 and CDR2 (germline): SGHDN, FVKESK. V gave up 4 bases and J gave up 5 bases; unmatched junction bases: 25. The length of the CDR3 is 20 residues. The CDR3 nucleotides are TGTGCCAGCAGCCGAGGATTTCTGAGATTTAGGGACAGCAAATATGAGACCCAGTACTTC. It is translated as CASSRGFLRFRDSKYETQYF.

V gene TRBV7-6 combines with J gene TRBJ2-2; D is perhaps TRBD2 (5 bases). From germline, CDR1 is SGHVS and CDR2 FNYEAQ. This CDR3 spans 19 amino acids. Deletions cut 2 bases from V and 4 bases from J, with 23 bases between. The CDR3 DNA reads TGTGCCAGCAGCTTAATGGCCCGGTCGAGCGGATTTCGCACCGGGGAGCTGTTTTTT. This sequence encodes CASSLMARSSGFRTGELFF.

The chain employs TRBV19 and TRBJ1-2, with 9 bases fitting TRBD1. V trimming: 3 bases; J trimming: 2 bases; junction bases outside the gene matches: 4. Germline lookup yields CDR1 LNHDA and CDR2 SQIVND (reference sequence). CDR3 size: 15 residues. Here the CDR3 DNA reads TGTGCCAGTAGTATCGCGACAGGGGGGAACTATGGCTACACCTTC. The encoded protein is CASSIATGGNYGYTF.

The chain links TRBV11-3 to TRBJ2-1; 7 positions agree with TRBD2. The CDR3 covers 15 residues. Germline V gives CDR1 SGHNT, CDR2 YENEEA. V shed 4 bases, J shed 4 bases, and the junction held 7 bases outside the gene matches. The CDR3, as DNA: TGTGCCAGCAGCTCGTGGGGGGGGGAGTACAATGAGCAGTTCTTC. This gives the protein CASSSWGGEYNEQFF.

In its sample, this clone was seen once. The V gene is TRBV3-1 (or the pseudogene TRBV3-2), the J gene TRBJ2-1; D is perhaps TRBD2 (6 bases). The V gene's germline CDR1 is LGHDT and CDR2 YNNKEL (reference sequence). V lost 4 bases, J lost 0 bases, and 13 bases lay in between. The CDR3 spans 16 residues. The CDR3 DNA follows: TGTGCCAGCAGCCTAATGGACGGGAGCTCCTACAATGAGCAGTTCTTC. Translating it yields CASSLMDGSSYNEQFF.

The chain joins TRBV6-5 to TRBJ1-1, with a weak D call TRBD1 (5 bases). The V end lost 11 bases, the J end lost 4 bases, and 11 bases lay between the germline ends. The germline V gene has CDR1 MNHEY and CDR2 SVGAGI. This CDR3 is 11 amino acids long. The CDR3 is CASHRGTEAFF. DNA of the CDR3: TGTGCCTCCCATAGGGGCACTGAAGCTTTCTTT.

Comment on this clone: In the same sample, other DNA sequences code for this CDR3. The chain employs TRBV5-1 and TRBJ1-2; 10 bases agree with TRBD1. With V trimmed by 4 bases and J by 4 bases, 4 bases remained unmatched. CDR3 length equals 14 residues. Per the germline V gene, CDR1 is SGHRS and CDR2 is YFSETQ. Written as DNA, the CDR3 is TGCGCCAGCAGCGGAGGGACAGGGGTCTATGGCTACACCTTC. Translating gives CASSGGTGVYGYTF. Based on the CDR3 plus reference TRBV5-1 and TRBJ1-2, the full variable domain is KAGVTQTPRYLIKTRGQQVTLSCSPISGHRSVSWYQQTPGQGLQFLFEYFSETQRNKGNFPGRFSGRQFSNSRSEMNVSTLELGDSALYLCASSGGTGVYGYTFGSGTRLTVV.

The chain combines TRBV30 with TRBJ1-5; D uncertain. The CDR3 runs 12 residues. Trimming removed 4 bases at V and 2 bases at J, with 6 bases between. Germline values: CDR1 GTSNPN, CDR2 SVGIG (reference sequence). CDR3 in amino acids: CAWNQGNQPQHF. CDR3 coding DNA: TGTGCCTGGAATCAGGGCAATCAGCCCCAGCATTTT.

This clone appeared once. The chain couples TRBV5-1 to TRBJ2-3; 15 positions match TRBD2. Germline values: CDR1 SGHRS, CDR2 YFSETQ. CDR3 length: 20 residues. The ends lost 0 bases at V and 1 base at J; junction bases unmatched: 9. The CDR3, as DNA: TGCGCCAGCAGCTTGGCTCGGACTAGCGGGGGGGTACTCGGCACAGATACGCAGTATTTT. It codes for CASSLARTSGGVLGTDTQYF.

The V call is TRBV30, the J call TRBJ1-6; unclear D gene. The CDR3 extends over 16 amino acids. Germline-derived CDR1 and CDR2 are GTSNPN and SVGIG (reference sequence). Trimming shortened V by 1 base and J by 5 bases, and 15 bases separated the two germline ends. Written as DNA, the CDR3 is TGTGCCTGGAGTGCCGGGAGCCGAAAGGATAATTCACCCCTCCACTTT. Protein sequence: CAWSAGSRKDNSPLHF.